The clone carrying this TCR beta chain was counted a few times. MiXCR, run by TCRdb on the 5' RACE reads, gives a single entry per CDR3 protein. Of about 48,000 distinct CDR3 sequences in the sample, roughly a quarter were seen once. This sample is drawn from a study of neurological immune-mediated disorders. V dropped 2 bases and J dropped 1 base, with 8 bases sitting between them. This CDR3 region has 14 residues. Per germline, CDR1 MNHEY and CDR2 SVGEGT. The chain recombines TRBV6-2 or TRBV6-3 with TRBJ1-1; unclear D gene. The receptor's source is a woman in her seventies in good health. Source material: PBMCs. The CDR3, as DNA: TGTGCCAGCAGTTACGCCGGCCCGAACACTGAAGCTTTCTTT. Its translation: CASSYAGPNTEAFF.